This T cell receptor (beta chain) stems from a study of radiotherapy plus CTLA-4 blockade in lung cancer. About the research overall: Of all patients, around 19% responded objectively and roughly 31% showed disease control.

Findings and limits, study-wide: Blood-borne expansion of tumor-derived TCR clones followed radiotherapy plus ipilimumab. Among reported predictors of response, early blood T cell clone dynamics with interferon-beta performed best.

Generated by immunoSEQ multiplex PCR, the TCRdb table keeps only in-frame clones and is missing some. The profile covers 65,000 to 85,000 clones, with roughly three quarters appearing a single time and about 17% taken by the ten largest. Concerning this clone itself: The antigen remains undetermined.

Sequenced material: peripheral blood, taken from a patient treated with radiotherapy plus ipilimumab. The TCR sequence derives from a human donor with non-small cell lung cancer whose response to radiotherapy plus ipilimumab could not be evaluated. Some clones in this sample may be carry-over from other donors' samples.

CDR3 nucleotides: TGTGCCAGTAGTATATGGATGGGGAAGGGGGGGAACGGCTACACCTTC. Translating it yields CASSIWMGKGGNGYTF. The chain uses TRBV19 and TRBJ1-2, with a tentative D call TRBD1 (6 bases). Looked up from germline, CDR1 is LNHDA and CDR2 is SQIVND (reference sequence). V was clipped by 2 bases and J by 8 bases, with 21 bases between them. The CDR3 totals 16 residues.